This T cell receptor (beta chain) came from a study of human T cells and chemical hapten exposure. Whole-study context: Each patient's scalp received weekly diphenylcyclopropenone throughout the approximately 25-week study.

Germline lookup yields CDR1 MNHNS and CDR2 SASEGT. V dropped 7 bases and J dropped 0 bases, with 7 bases sitting between them. This CDR3 has 12 amino acids. The time point is: patch test 1, 2 weeks after DPC sensitization. Treatment meaning: therapeutic diphenylcyclopropenone sensitization with weekly scalp DPC. This clonotype has a count of ten or more. Using its own MiXCR run on the RACE reads, TCRdb lists one record per CDR3 protein. The table lists around 300,000 distinct CDR3 sequences, roughly 6.9% of them singletons. The sequence came from a young woman with alopecia areata. Some clones in this sample may be carry-over from other donors' samples. The input for sequencing was whole blood, taken in connection with sensitization to the hapten diphenylcyclopropenone (DPC). The V call is TRBV6-1, the J call TRBJ2-7; D is uncertain. The DNA of the CDR3 is TGTGCCAGCATGTACAGCTCCTACGAGCAGTACTTC. Translated, it gives CASMYSSYEQYF.